This T cell receptor (beta chain) comes out of a study of PD-L1 blockade in urothelial cancer. Study at large: The patients first took atezolizumab in the mid-2010s, receiving 1,200 mg intravenously every 3 weeks. Peripheral blood specimens exhibited a median yield of 141,255 T cells.

The germline CDR1 and CDR2 sequences are LNHDA and SQIVND (reference sequence). There are 13 residues in the CDR3. Trimming took 4 bases from V and 10 from J; bases not matched to a gene: 4. PCRs each included synthetic TCR analog templates spiked in. TCRdb keeps only in-frame clones here, not all; method: immunoSEQ multiplex PCR. The sample has roughly 26,000 clones, approximately 90% seen once. Sequencing was performed on PBMCs, taken around atezolizumab (anti-PD-L1) treatment. The chain links TRBV19 to TRBJ1-6; TRBD1 agrees at 7 bases. This sequence was found in a middle-aged man with urothelial cancer. The CDR3 here is CASSRQGGSPLHF. In DNA, the CDR3 is TGTGCCAGTAGTAGACAGGGCGGCTCACCCCTCCACTTT.